The clone carrying this T cell receptor (beta chain) was seen more than once but under ten times. Its antigen is not known. The data are from a study of beta chain features in type 1 diabetes. Overall study results and limits: Compared to healthy donors, patients appeared to have naive, central memory and Treg TCRB repertoires that were more alike. Patients with Type 1 diabetes showed moderately but significantly shorter TCRB CDR3s in all four CD4+ subsets.

The sequenced template was cDNA made from the entire isolated RNA. Sequenced by immunoSEQ multiplex PCR; TCRdb stores in-frame clones only, minus some. The table has about 360,000 clones, 10% to 15% seen once. CDR3 size: 15 residues. V trimming: 6 bases; J trimming: 7 bases; junction bases outside the gene matches: 10. Germline CDR1 reads SGHTA; CDR2 reads FQGNSA. The chain has TRBV7-2 and TRBJ2-2; TRBD1 matches at 8 bases. The sequenced sample was naive CD4+ T cells from blood. The sequence derives from a man aged 18 to 30 in good health. The CDR3 loop is CASSIRDRTVGELFF. CDR3 in DNA: TGTGCCAGCAGTATCCGGGACAGGACTGTCGGGGAGCTGTTTTTT.